This is a list of T cell receptor beta chains from one sample in a study of Graves' ophthalmopathy and Graves' hyperthyroidism. One entry per CDR3 protein, called by TCRdb with MiXCR from the multiplex PCR reads. The table records around 600,000 distinct CDR3 sequences, roughly 41% of them present only once. Sequencing input: peripheral blood. Source of these receptors: an adult man with Graves' ophthalmopathy. CDR3s include the opening cysteine and the closing phenylalanine or tryptophan. The order of the fields is D gene, V gene, J gene, CDR3 protein. A D gene is named only where the DNA matches it firmly.

d_gene: NA; v_gene: TRBV7-9; j_gene: TRBJ1-1; CDR3aa: CASDSLGMNTEAFF
d_gene: NA; v_gene: TRBV15; j_gene: TRBJ1-6; CDR3aa: CASRAAGGNSPLHF
d_gene: NA; v_gene: TRBV29-1; j_gene: TRBJ1-1; CDR3aa: CSVYTSGGMGRDEAFF
d_gene: TRBD1; v_gene: TRBV10-3; j_gene: TRBJ2-2; CDR3aa: CASSYSSTGPNTGELFF
d_gene: NA; v_gene: TRBV2; j_gene: TRBJ2-7; CDR3aa: CASSFSSGTTSYEQYF
d_gene: NA; v_gene: TRBV7-2; j_gene: TRBJ1-3; CDR3aa: CASSLTMGDSGNTIYF
d_gene: NA; v_gene: TRBV30; j_gene: TRBJ1-1; CDR3aa: CAWTSGVWDTEAFF
d_gene: TRBD1; v_gene: TRBV15; j_gene: TRBJ1-5; CDR3aa: CATSRRTGGPNQPQHF
d_gene: TRBD1; v_gene: TRBV7-9; j_gene: TRBJ1-1; CDR3aa: CASSLAGDRTVEAFF
d_gene: NA; v_gene: TRBV11-2; j_gene: TRBJ2-5; CDR3aa: CASSARDTKSYF
d_gene: NA; v_gene: TRBV7-9; j_gene: TRBJ1-2; CDR3aa: CASSEGGVGTNYGYTF
d_gene: NA; v_gene: TRBV7-2; j_gene: TRBJ2-5; CDR3aa: CASSPHFGADQETQYF
d_gene: TRBD1; v_gene: TRBV20-1; j_gene: TRBJ1-4; CDR3aa: CSARDRTGIAEKLFF
d_gene: TRBD1; v_gene: TRBV7-9; j_gene: TRBJ2-6; CDR3aa: CASSAGQGVALSGANVLTF
d_gene: NA; v_gene: TRBV24-1; j_gene: TRBJ1-5; CDR3aa: CATKDSHQPQHF
d_gene: NA; v_gene: TRBV6-1; j_gene: TRBJ1-2; CDR3aa: CASSETGEGGYTF